This T cell receptor (beta chain) was sequenced for a study of vaccination effects on CD4 cells after COVID-19 (dated by TCRdb to between 2021 and 2024). For context, the study as a whole: Participants received two doses of either the BNT162b2 or the mRNA-1273 mRNA SARS-CoV-2 vaccine. The study compared SARS-CoV-2 spike-specific CD4+ TCR repertoires before and after mRNA vaccination in COVID-19 convalescent patients and infection-naive vaccine recipients. The full study included some 10 COVID-19 convalescent patients and a few SARS-CoV-2-naive healthy vaccine recipients. Cultures from other donors in the study were sequenced with the Oncomine TCR Beta short-read assay on an Illumina iSeq 100.

Worth noting for this clone: Its recognized antigen is unknown. There are no base qualities to consult, and no much larger clone falls within one base.

Receptor amplification or capture employed the immunoSEQ multiplex PCR assay. DNA from the cultured and isolated CD4+ T cells underwent TCR beta CDR3 sequencing. The source study handled its data this way. The analysis removed non-productive TCR sequences, trimmed reads to the CDR3 region, and retained only CDR3s that were 7 or more amino acids long. The MANAFEST web app was used to pick out antigen-specific clonotypes by comparing their expansion in peptide wells with that in reference cultures. To be called positive, a clone needed expansion at FDR<0.05 compared with the reference and with all other wells, an odds ratio greater than 5, and a frequency greater than 0.1% in two replicate wells. A clonotype was defined as cross-reactive if the clonotype was significantly expanded both in SARS-CoV-2 spike wells and in at least one common cold coronavirus spike condition. Levenshtein distance calculated with the stringdist R package was used to assess CDR3 similarity, and unrooted trees were constructed with ape in R 3.6.1. TCRdb's version of the immuneACCESS table is confined to in-frame rearrangements and falls short of the full clone set. An unresolved V gene accounts for under half of the shortfall where checked; the remainder is of unknown origin. The V and J calls and clone size were taken over from that table, and D and trimming were inferred from the DNA. For this sample the table gives roughly 30,000 clones, of which 73% were detected only once. Jointly, the top ten make up around 30% of the sample.

The investigation overall reported the following: In healthy vaccine recipients, vaccine-induced clones were almost all SARS-CoV-2 mono-reactive, with only 1 of 255 cross-reactive with common cold coronaviruses. At late post-vaccination timepoints, both infection-induced and vaccine-induced clones showed marked clonal contraction, consistent with waning T cell responses. The study was limited by a small number of convalescent patients, and early post-infection timepoints were lacking.

The junction carries 13 bases between V and J, which are trimmed by 8 bases and 2 bases respectively. The CDR3 contains 13 residues, cysteine and phenylalanine counted. Only the CDR3 portion is preserved as DNA: 39 bases, with reading frame beginning at the first base. To identify antigen-specific CD4+ T cell clonotypes by their expansion, the ViraFEST assay first stimulated PBMC with viral peptide pools and then applied TCR sequencing. After around ten days of culture, CD4+ T cells were isolated with the EasySep CD4+ T cell isolation kit. Healthy vaccine recipients had no prior SARS-CoV-2 infection, confirmed by negative nucleocapsid antibodies before and after vaccination. About 2.1 million PBMC per well were cultured in IMDM with roughly 5% human AB serum, 9 to 10 IU/ml IL-2 and gentamicin, plus 10 ug/ml peptides. On days 3 and 7, half of the culture medium was replaced with fresh IL-2-containing medium. Each peptide stimulation condition was cultured in triplicate wells unless otherwise noted. PBMC were separated from whole blood using Ficoll-Paque Plus gradient centrifugation and were then either cryopreserved at -140C or used fresh. The overlapping peptide pools covered the spike proteins of SARS-CoV-2 as well as those of the common cold coronaviruses HCoV-NL63, HCoV-OC43 and HCoV-229E. Genomic DNA was extracted from cultured CD4+ T cells with the QIAamp micro DNA kit.

This TCR was recovered from a human donor who received a COVID-19 vaccine. The specimen comprised CD4+ T cells from PBMCs cultured with HCoV-OC43 spike peptides, sampled before COVID-19 vaccination. The cell subset or site label for this specimen denotes: HCoV-OC43 spike overlapping peptide pool stimulation. The chain is assembled from TRBV12-3 or TRBV12-4 and TRBJ2-7, with the D segment identity uncertain. The nucleotide sequence reads TGTGCCAGCTCCCTTGGCGGCCCCTACGAGCAGTACTTC. The encoded protein is CASSLGGPYEQYF.